Shown below are 26 T cell receptor beta chains from a single sample sequenced in a study of spatial heterogeneity in lung cancer (dated by TCRdb to between 2018 and 2021). Reading the label with the study, this specimen's time point is: sample taken at primary tumor resection. Library preparation employed 5' RACE. These reads were obtained on a NextSeq 500. TCRdb reanalyzed the raw reads on its own, using fastp at Q25 for trimming and MiXCR for clone calling, and kept in-frame beta chains. Each entry merges the rows of one CDR3 protein and shows their most common DNA and genes. In this sample the table shows several thousand distinct CDR3 sequences, around 3.4% of which occur a single time. The biggest ten clones account for more than 15% of the sample. Their recognized antigens are unknown. General findings and caveats noted by the study authors: The tumor nonsynonymous mutation count correlated with the number of expanded alpha and beta TCRs within the tumor.

The material was lung tumor tissue, obtained at surgery. The receptors were gathered from a male donor with early-stage non-small cell lung cancer.

In its sample, this clonotype is large. V is TRBV7-9 and J is TRBJ1-4; 9 bases are shared with TRBD1. This CDR3 region has 15 residues. Germline values: CDR1 SEHNR, CDR2 FQNEAQ (reference sequence). V lost 5 bases to trimming and J lost 7 bases; unmatched junction nucleotides: 8. This CDR3 reads CASSPRTGEVEKLFF. The CDR3 DNA sequence: TGTGCCAGCAGCCCGCGGACAGGGGAGGTTGAAAAACTGTTTTTT.

In its sample, this clonotype was seen many times. The V call is TRBV13, the J call TRBJ2-5, with D possibly matching TRBD1 (6 bases). V was clipped by 6 bases and J by 3 bases, with 11 bases between them. CDR1 is PRHDT, CDR2 FYEKMQ, per germline (reference sequence). This CDR3 region has 13 residues. The CDR3 here is CASRQGREETQYF. The CDR3 DNA follows: TGTGCCAGCAGACAGGGACGGGAAGAGACCCAGTACTTC.

By frequency in the sample, this clonotype is medium-sized. The genes are TRBV12-3 or TRBV12-4 and TRBJ2-4, with 9 bases lining up with TRBD2. CDR3 length: 16 amino acids. Trimming took 3 bases from V and 7 from J; bases not matched to a gene: 10. The CDR3 coding sequence is TGTGCCAGCAGTTTTAAGCGGGAGGCGAAAGGGAACATTCAGTACTTC. This encodes CASSFKREAKGNIQYF.

This clonotype has a count of ten or more. The V and J genes are TRBV24-1 and TRBJ1-1; D not resolved. Per germline, CDR1 KGHDR and CDR2 SFDVKD. This CDR3 is 13 amino acids long. The V and J ends lost 5 bases and 3 bases respectively, with 9 bases between them. CDR3 sequence reads: CATSAGLDTEAFF. The CDR3 coding sequence is TGTGCCACCAGTGCCGGGTTGGACACTGAAGCTTTCTTT.

Many counts were recorded for this clonotype. The CDR3 nucleotides are TGCAGTGCTAGTGGCGGGGGGGCCGGAGGAGATACGCAGTATTTT. Encoded protein: CSASGGGAGGDTQYF. V gene TRBV20-1 combines with J gene TRBJ2-3, with TRBD2 identical over 9 bases. The CDR3 is 15 amino acids. J was trimmed by 5 bases and V by 3 bases; bases with no gene match: 9. CDR1 DFQATT and CDR2 SNEGSKA come from the germline V gene (reference sequence).

This clonotype was counted between two and nine times. The chain has TRBV2 and TRBJ2-7; the D is unclear. Deletions cut 0 bases from V and 2 bases from J, with 8 bases between. The CDR3 length is 14 residues. Per the germline V gene, CDR1 is SNHLY and CDR2 is FYNNEI. This CDR3 reads CASSEARGPYEQYF. The CDR3 DNA reads as TGTGCCAGCAGTGAAGCTAGAGGCCCCTACGAGCAGTACTTC. Complete variable domain (other parts from reference TRBV2 and TRBJ2-7): EPEVTQTPSHQVTQMGQEVILRCVPISNHLYFYWYRQILGQKVEFLVSFYNNEISEKSEIFDDQFSVERPDGSNFTLKIRSTKLEDSAMYFCASSEARGPYEQYFGPGTRLTVT.

Judged by abundance, this clonotype is medium-sized. V is TRBV7-2 and J is TRBJ2-5; D uncertain. This CDR3 comprises 14 residues. The V end lost 1 base, the J end lost 0 bases, and 6 bases lay between the germline ends. Germline CDR1 and CDR2: SGHTA and FQGNSA. In DNA form, the CDR3 reads TGTGCCAGCAGCTTAGGCGGCTACCAAGAGACCCAGTACTTC. This sequence encodes CASSLGGYQETQYF.

This clonotype has a count of ten or more. This rearrangement joins TRBV29-1 to TRBJ2-2; TRBD1 matches at 9 bases. Germline V gene data show CDR1 as SQVTM and CDR2 as ANQGSEA. The CDR3 has 19 amino acids. The V segment lost 7 bases and the J segment 0 bases; nucleotides outside the gene matches: 18. Here the CDR3 DNA reads TGCAGCGCCTCGAAGGACAGGGGAAGTATAATAGCGAACACCGGGGAGCTGTTTTTT. Protein product: CSASKDRGSIIANTGELFF.

This clonotype came up many times. This chain's CDR3 is CATSTGTSYEQYF. In nucleotides, the CDR3 is TGTGCCACCAGTACAGGGACATCCTACGAGCAGTACTTC. The rearrangement uses TRBV24-1 and TRBJ2-7; a possible D gene is TRBD1 (6 bases). The CDR3 runs 13 residues. Germline loops: CDR1 KGHDR, CDR2 SFDVKD. Between the trimmed V and J ends, which lost 6 bases and 1 base, there was a span of 9 bases.

The chain is built from TRBV7-3 and TRBJ2-7; TRBD1 or TRBD2 may be the D gene (6 bases each). Germline V gene lookup returns CDR1 SGHTA and CDR2 FQGTGA. V was clipped by 5 bases and J by 5 bases, with 13 bases between them. This CDR3 has 13 residues. For the CDR3, the DNA is TGTGCCAGCAGCCCTTCGGGGGCCGACGAGCAGTACTTC. It specifies CASSPSGADEQYF.

This clonotype is labeled medium-sized. The chain is built from TRBV3-1 and TRBJ2-7; D might be TRBD2 (5 bases). Deletions cut 7 bases from V and 1 base from J, with 14 bases between. The CDR3 covers 14 residues. Germline assignment: CDR1 LGHDT and CDR2 YNNKEL (reference sequence). CDR3 coding DNA: TGTGCCAGCACCGGCGACCGGGATTCCTACGAGCAGTACTTC. Encoded protein: CASTGDRDSYEQYF.

This clonotype was seen repeatedly, ten times or more. The chain couples TRBV19 to TRBJ2-7, with a possible D match to TRBD1 (6 bases). The CDR3 contains 16 residues. Trimming cost V 7 bases and J 0 bases, with 19 bases left between them. CDR1 is LNHDA and CDR2 is SQIVND in the germline V gene (reference sequence). The CDR3 loop reads CASTPRRQGPSYEQYF. CDR3 nucleotide sequence: TGTGCCAGTACCCCGAGGCGGCAGGGGCCCTCCTACGAGCAGTACTTC.

This clonotype has at least ten counts. The V gene is TRBV5-1, the J gene TRBJ2-7; possibly TRBD1 for D (6 bases). V lost 0 bases and J 4 bases, leaving 11 bases between the germline ends. Germline CDR1 reads SGHRS; CDR2 reads YFSETQ. CDR3 length equals 14 residues. CDR3 nucleotide sequence: TGCGCCAGCAGCTTGGGACAGGATCGTTACGAGCAGTACTTC. It codes for CASSLGQDRYEQYF. The entire variable domain, with the rest obtained from reference TRBV5-1 and TRBJ2-7, is as follows: KAGVTQTPRYLIKTRGQQVTLSCSPISGHRSVSWYQQTPGQGLQFLFEYFSETQRNKGNFPGRFSGRQFSNSRSEMNVSTLELGDSALYLCASSLGQDRYEQYFGPGTRLTVT.

On this clonotype: A much larger clone lies one base from this, so it may be a read error. Here the CDR3 reads CASGFRDGTTEAFF. CDR3 DNA sequence: TGTGCTAGTGGTTTTAGGGACGGGACAACTGAAGCTTTCTTT. V is TRBV12-5 and J is TRBJ1-1; possible D gene TRBD1, 6 bases. Germline loops: CDR1 LGHNT, CDR2 FRNRAP. V was cut by 3 bases and J by 5 bases, with 13 bases left in between. The CDR3 length is 14 residues.

This clonotype was observed many times. The V and J genes are TRBV20-1 and TRBJ2-1; the D gene is possibly TRBD2 (5 bases). V was trimmed by 6 bases and J by 4 bases, leaving 13 bases between them. The germline gives CDR1 DFQATT, CDR2 SNEGSKA (reference sequence). This CDR3 region has 13 residues. The CDR3 protein is CSAAGLPYNEQFF. DNA of the CDR3: TGCAGTGCCGCGGGCCTCCCTTACAATGAGCAGTTCTTC.

This clonotype was seen many times. The rearrangement joins TRBV27 to TRBJ2-3, with D perhaps TRBD2 (5 bases). Germline V gene sequence: CDR1 MNHEY, CDR2 SMNVEV (reference sequence). Trimming removed 6 bases at V and 1 base at J, with 8 bases between. There are 13 residues in the CDR3. The DNA of the CDR3 is TGTGCCAGCAGGACCGGGGGCACAGATACGCAGTATTTT. This codes for CASRTGGTDTQYF.

In this sample, this clonotype turned up many times. The CDR3 DNA reads as TGCAGTGCCGAGACGTGGGATGAGCAGTTCTTC. This translates into CSAETWDEQFF. This chain connects TRBV20-1 to TRBJ2-1; D remains unclear. V was pared by 6 bases and J by 8 bases, with 11 bases between. Germline loops: CDR1 DFQATT, CDR2 SNEGSKA (reference sequence). This CDR3 region has 11 residues.

This clonotype was found many times. V gene TRBV6-1 combines with J gene TRBJ2-7; 9 bases are shared with TRBD2. CDR3 length: 17 residues. Trimming at V came to 4 bases and at J to 5 bases, leaving 15 bases not matched to a gene. Germline CDR1 reads MNHNS; CDR2 reads SASEGT. The CDR3 loop is CASSGPTSSGTRHEQYF. CDR3 nucleotide sequence: TGTGCCAGCAGTGGACCAACGTCTAGCGGGACCCGTCACGAGCAGTACTTC.

Judged by abundance, this clonotype is medium-sized. This sequence joins TRBV20-1 and TRBJ1-5, with 7 bases identical to TRBD1. This CDR3 is built from 14 residues. CDR1 and CDR2 (germline): DFQATT, SNEGSKA (reference sequence). The trim removed 3 bases at V and 3 bases at J, leaving 5 bases unmatched. CDR3 in amino acids: CSASGQDPNQPQHF. The CDR3 nucleotides read TGCAGTGCTAGTGGACAGGACCCCAATCAGCCCCAGCATTTT.

This clonotype was seen ten or more times. V is TRBV5-1 and J is TRBJ2-5; 9 nucleotides match TRBD1. Per germline, CDR1 SGHRS and CDR2 YFSETQ. V was pared by 4 bases and J by 10 bases, with 5 bases of the junction left unmatched. This CDR3 contains 12 residues. Here the CDR3 reads CASSPEDRGQYF. CDR3 bases: TGCGCCAGCAGCCCGGAGGACAGGGGCCAGTACTTC.

This clonotype was found many times. The gene calls are TRBV27 and TRBJ2-3, with D hard to call. The CDR3 has 11 residues. V lost 6 bases and J lost 1, with 2 bases in between. Germline V gene data show CDR1 as MNHEY and CDR2 as SMNVEV (reference sequence). In DNA form, the CDR3 reads TGTGCCAGCAGGGGCACAGATACGCAGTATTTT. Amino acid sequence: CASRGTDTQYF.

This clonotype counts as medium-sized. V is TRBV27 and J is TRBJ2-7; TRBD2 is a possible D gene (6 bases). The CDR3 sequence is 16 residues long. The germline CDR1 and CDR2 sequences are MNHEY and SMNVEV (reference sequence). Trimming left V 7 bases short and J 0 bases short, with 19 bases between. The CDR3 region is CASKYGGASSSYEQYF. The CDR3 DNA follows: TGTGCCAGCAAGTACGGGGGAGCGTCGAGCTCCTACGAGCAGTACTTC.

By sample fraction, this clonotype is medium-sized (0.01 to 0.1%). The genes are TRBV6-5 and TRBJ1-5; tentative D call: TRBD1 (5 bases). CDR3 size: 15 residues. V was trimmed by 5 bases and J by 5 bases, leaving 16 bases between them. Per the germline V gene, CDR1 is MNHEY and CDR2 is SVGAGI. The CDR3 loop is CASSTTGSGDQPQHF. DNA of the CDR3: TGTGCCAGCAGTACGACGGGCTCGGGGGATCAGCCCCAGCATTTT.

This clonotype came up many times. V and J are TRBV20-1 and TRBJ2-5; 7 bases are a match to TRBD2. V trimming: 5 bases; J trimming: 7 bases; junction bases outside the gene matches: 16. The CDR3 runs to 15 residues. Germline V lookup: CDR1 DFQATT, CDR2 SNEGSKA (reference sequence). The CDR3 region is CSAPPLGGTGVTQYF. The CDR3 DNA follows: TGCAGTGCTCCACCCTTGGGAGGGACTGGAGTGACCCAGTACTTC.

This clonotype is classed as medium-sized. The chain uses TRBV29-1 and TRBJ2-1; 11 positions agree with TRBD2. The junction had 7 bases not matched to a gene; V was cut back by 6 bases and J by 0 bases. This CDR3 region has 16 residues. Per germline, CDR1 SQVTM and CDR2 ANQGSEA. This CDR3 reads CSVRGTSGHSYNEQFF. The DNA for the CDR3 is TGCAGCGTACGTGGGACTAGCGGACACTCCTACAATGAGCAGTTCTTC.

Relative to its sample, this clonotype is medium-sized. V usage is TRBV7-9 and J usage is TRBJ1-5, with 11 bases lining up with TRBD1. V was clipped by 0 bases and J by 3 bases; unmatched bases: 4. This CDR3 spans 17 amino acids. From germline, CDR1 is SEHNR and CDR2 FQNEAQ (reference sequence). The CDR3 nucleotides are TGTGCCAGCAGCTTAGCCGGGACAGGGGGTCTCAATCAGCCCCAGCATTTT. Encoded protein: CASSLAGTGGLNQPQHF.